The clone carrying this T cell receptor beta chain was detected a few times. The antigen remains unidentified. This record belongs to a study of beta chain features in type 1 diabetes. Study in general: Sorted cells from all samples, numbering approximately 100 million, were examined.

V was pared by 1 base and J by 7 bases, with 16 bases between. The CDR3 has 14 residues. Per germline, CDR1 SQVTM and CDR2 ANQGSEA. Sequencing targeted expressed TCRB transcripts, as all isolated RNA had been reverse transcribed. TCRdb's table, derived via immunoSEQ multiplex PCR, lists solely in-frame clones and lacks some. Seen here are roughly 340,000 clones, around 12% observed once, and the top ten hold about 0.01%. Study-wide points: VDJ junctions in type 1 diabetes patients carried more deletions and fewer insertions. All four CD4+ subsets of Type 1 diabetes patients contained TCRB CDR3s that were moderately but significantly shorter.

The V and J genes are TRBV29-1 and TRBJ1-2; no clear D. Source material: naive CD4+ T cells from blood. This TCR derives from a young woman with type 1 diabetes. The DNA for the CDR3 is TGCAGCGTTGAAGGAGGCAATACCCGGGGTGGCTACACCTTC. It codes for CSVEGGNTRGGYTF.